Listed below are T cell receptor beta chains from one sample, sequenced in a study of molecular identifiers for immune sequencing clone quantification. TCRdb reanalysed the PCR reads using MiXCR and keeps one entry per CDR3 protein. The data contain tens of thousands of distinct CDR3 sequences, 20% to 30% of them singletons. Material: naive CD8+ T cells from blood, with Jurkat cell RNA spiked in. These receptors were collected from a human donor in good health. Some libraries in this study had Jurkat cell RNA spiked in. Both conserved end residues are part of each CDR3. Fields, in order: D gene, J gene, clone size, V gene, CDR3 length, CDR3 protein, CDR3 DNA. D genes are given only for firm matches. Clone size, where shown, is once, few, many, or a class for clones that have expanded.

NA	TRBJ2-7	NA	TRBV27	15	CASSLGSGELDEQYF	TGTGCCAGCAGTTTAGGCTCCGGGGAGCTGGACGAGCAGTACTTC
NA	TRBJ2-5	few	TRBV25-1	15	CASSEIHLAEETQYF	TGTGCCAGCAGTGAAATACACCTCGCGGAAGAGACCCAGTACTTC
NA	TRBJ2-6	NA	TRBV27	17	CASSQLASSSGANVLTF	TGTGCCAGCAGTCAGTTGGCCTCATCCTCTGGGGCCAACGTCCTGACTTTC
NA	TRBJ1-5	NA	TRBV19	14	CASSAHRRNQPQHF	TGTGCCAGTAGTGCCCACAGGAGAAATCAGCCCCAGCATTTT
NA	TRBJ2-7	NA	TRBV24-1	13	CATSPVGGNEQYF	TGTGCCACCAGTCCGGTCGGGGGCAACGAGCAGTACTTC
NA	TRBJ2-3	NA	TRBV7-6	15	CASSPMASLGDTQYF	TGTGCCAGCAGCCCCATGGCCAGCCTTGGAGATACGCAGTATTTT
TRBD1	TRBJ2-7	many	TRBV28	14	CASSFGQAHHEQYF	TGTGCCAGCAGTTTTGGACAGGCCCACCACGAGCAGTACTTC
NA	TRBJ2-3	many	TRBV4-3	17	CASSQAGPDNPTDTQYF	TGCGCCAGCAGCCAAGCGGGACCAGACAATCCCACAGATACGCAGTATTTT
NA	TRBJ2-3	many	TRBV7-2	17	CASSLSWRTGDTDTQYF	TGTGCCAGCAGCTTAAGTTGGCGAACCGGGGACACAGATACGCAGTATTTT
NA	TRBJ2-1	NA	TRBV19	14	CASSIQVSYNEQFF	TGTGCCAGTAGTATCCAGGTCTCCTACAATGAGCAGTTCTTC
NA	TRBJ1-5	once	TRBV4-1	15	CANSQEYRDDQPQHF	TGCGCCAACAGCCAAGAATACAGGGATGATCAGCCCCAGCATTTT
TRBD1	TRBJ2-7	few	TRBV20-1	14	CSARGPGQGNEQYF	TGCAGTGCTAGAGGCCCCGGACAGGGTAACGAGCAGTACTTC
TRBD1	TRBJ2-7	NA	TRBV24-1	13	CATQDRYSPEQYF	TGTGCCACCCAGGACAGGTATTCTCCCGAGCAGTACTTC
NA	TRBJ1-1	NA	TRBV6-2/TRBV6-3	15	CASSYKDGGYTEAFF	TGTGCCAGCAGTTACAAGGACGGGGGGTACACTGAAGCTTTCTTT
TRBD1	TRBJ1-1	NA	TRBV2	16	CASSEADRGMNTEAFF	TGTGCCAGCAGTGAAGCGGACAGGGGAATGAACACTGAAGCTTTCTTT
NA	TRBJ2-3	few	TRBV9	17	CASSPLRGRPSTDTQYF	TGTGCCAGCAGCCCCCTTCGGGGGCGGCCAAGCACAGATACGCAGTATTTT
TRBD2	TRBJ2-2	many	TRBV19	14	CASTTSGYTGELFF	TGTGCCAGTACAACTAGCGGGTACACCGGGGAGCTGTTTTTT